The TCR beta chain under discussion was sequenced for a study of blood T cells in healthy people across ages. Overall study context: The capture of about one barcoded beta molecule per two T cells was achieved by template switching.

A second PCR, run for 7 to 11 cycles, used a sample-barcoded 5' primer plus a J-beta primer mix. Tagging of each cDNA molecule was performed by a template-switch adaptor with 12 random nucleotides. TCRdb recomputed calls from the 5' RACE reads with MiXCR, one row per CDR3 protein. Altogether 650,000 to 1,000,000 distinct CDR3 sequences are present, about 36% being singletons, with the ten largest covering about an eighth. The CDR3 sequence is 12 residues long. V lost 6 bases, J lost 11 bases, and 16 bases lay in between. Sequencing was performed on blood. This receptor was taken from a man aged 18 to 30 in good health. V usage is TRBV12-3 or TRBV12-4 and J usage is TRBJ2-5; D call uncertain. CDR3 bases: TGTGCCAGCAGAGTAGGACCGAGTGAGCAGTACTTC. It specifies CASRVGPSEQYF.